This TCR beta chain was observed in a study of shared clonotypes between healthy human individuals. As for the study in general: For every donor, three CD4 naive, three CD4 memory, two CD8 naive and one CD8 memory plates were used.

With regard to this clone: Its antigen is unidentified.

Study-wide findings and caveats: Clonotype sharing among the donors was expected to vary with sequencing depth. The represented genetic and exposure-history diversity was limited by the small number of donors.

Sequencing was at deep level. Data came from immunoSEQ multiplex PCR; TCRdb stores just in-frame clones and leaves some out. The profile shows some 2,400,000 clones, about 94% of them singletons. The sequence derives from a man aged 18 to 35 in good health. Specimen: naive CD4+ T cells sorted from blood. Subset noted: CD45RA+ positively selected.

Written as DNA, the CDR3 is TGTGCCAGCAGCTTACTTGGGACAGGGGGCAACGAGCAGTACTTC. Amino acid sequence: CASSLLGTGGNEQYF. This chain connects TRBV7-3 to TRBJ2-7, with 12 bases that match TRBD1. The CDR3 runs to 15 residues. V was pared by 2 bases and J by 5 bases, with 4 bases of the junction left unmatched. Per germline, CDR1 SGHTA and CDR2 FQGTGA. The whole variable domain, remainder taken from reference TRBV7-3 and TRBJ2-7, is GAGVSQTPSNKVTEKGKYVELRCDPISGHTALYWYRQSLGQGPEFLIYFQGTGAADDSGLPNDRFFAVRPEGSVSTLKIQRTERGDSAVYLCASSLLGTGGNEQYFGPGTRLTVT.